This TCR beta chain was found in a study of cytomegalovirus exposure and HLA in healthy donors. Findings and limits, study-wide: There were several of the most significant clusters that appeared linked to common viral pathogens in a later analysis. Confirmation in vitro established that a few CMV-associated chains were specific for CMV antigens. Further analysis, carried out later, found HLA-associated TCR beta chains more clonally expanded than equally common other chains. Most subjects had HLA-A and HLA-B alleles reportedly predicted accurately by TCR beta sequences.

Concerning this clone: The antigen is unknown.

PCR amplification relied on 60 Vbeta primers (plus 13 Jbeta primers). Here immunoSEQ multiplex PCR was the method, and the copy in TCRdb shows in-frame clones only, minus some. The sample lists about 98,000 clones; around two thirds were seen once. Trimming cost V 0 bases and J 3 bases, with 15 bases left between them. The CDR3 sequence is 16 residues long. Looked up from germline, CDR1 is SGDLS and CDR2 is YYNGEE. The clonotype originates from a male donor in good health and CMV-seronegative. V usage is TRBV9 and J usage is TRBJ1-2, with D maybe TRBD1 (6 bases). Material: PBMCs. CDR3 amino acids: CASSVVPPDRHYGYTF. Here the CDR3 DNA reads TGTGCCAGCAGCGTAGTACCTCCAGACAGGCACTATGGCTACACCTTC.